The following is a T cell receptor beta chain sequence with its context. It has no known antigen specificity. No qualities accompany the bases; no much larger clone lies one base away. The CDR3 runs 14 amino acids, cysteine and phenylalanine included. This entry keeps only the CDR3 DNA: 42 bases, framed from base 1. V is cut by 1 base and J by 2 bases, and the space between the germline ends is 8 bases. Based on the germline V gene (reference sequence), the CDR1 and CDR2 sequences are SGHNT and YYREEE. The sample comes from a study of shared clonotypes between healthy human individuals (dated by TCRdb to between 2020 and 2021). With respect to the entire study: Two women and a few men aged 18 to 49 years were included in the cohort. Per donor, three plates each were used for CD4 naive and CD4 memory, two for CD8 naive, and one for CD8 memory. The study deeply sequenced blood TCR repertoires of several healthy adults to estimate repertoire size and the extent of clonotype sharing between individuals. Different laboratories and diverse techniques were used to prepare libraries and sequence TCR repertoires, to increase sequencing depth and limit assay-specific biases. Per donor, leukapheresis produced somewhere between about 0.9 and 9 billion PBMCs.

The donors were healthy, HIV-negative adults who had no recently reported acute infections or vaccinations. Every donor was a Caucasian adult living in Nashville, Tennessee, USA. CD4+ T cells were enriched by magnetic negative selection, after which naive cells were positively selected on CD45RA and the negative fraction was taken as the memory subset. Blood was collected by leukapheresis, and PBMCs were isolated by Ficoll-Histopaque density gradient centrifugation and then cryopreserved in liquid nitrogen vapor phase. Analytical flow cytometry was used to check the purity and quantity of each magnetically sorted T cell population. Genomic DNA was isolated from each sorted fraction and quantified by UV absorbance on a Nanodrop 2000c. Points the paper makes about the study in general: The genetic and exposure-history diversity represented was limited by the small number of donors. Higher generation probabilities were observed for clonotypes shared by all four sorted-subset donors than for non-shared clonotypes. Larger estimated clonotype richness was generally found for naive subsets than for memory subsets. Even with the large sequencing depth, rarefaction of the sorted-subset datasets indicated that sequencing was incomplete. Sharing across four donors was observed for around 5% of naive CD4, less than 4% of naive CD8, 2.3% of memory CD4, and over 0.3% of memory CD8 clonotypes. Sampling was restricted to blood, and TCR repertoires in tissues likely differ from the TCR repertoires found in blood. Pairwise subsampling led to the expectation that sequencing depth would affect the degree of clonotype sharing among donors.

Using the deep immunoSEQ assay, multiplex PCR amplified TCR CDR3 regions from genomic DNA. Extracted genomic DNA from each cell subset was spread evenly across all wells of several immunoSEQ 96-well plates, with each plate serving as a replicate. For sorted subsets, each replicate PCR was loaded with about 0.2 ug genomic DNA, equivalent to about 30,000 T cell genomes. Purified libraries were quantified with a Qubit 3.0 fluorometer, sized on a Bioanalyzer 2100, and re-quantified with the KAPA Library Quantification kit. Each immunoSEQ 96-well plate was sequenced on its own single-read 150-cycle Illumina NextSeq 550 flow cell. Per the authors' processing: Because the immunoSEQ output included only junctional sequences and no quality scores, the filtering could not be the same as the filtering used for full-length reads. To assign V/J genes and CDR3, sequences were annotated using PyIR, a Python wrapper for IgBLAST v1.9, with IMGT germline references. Reads were removed for weak V/J assignments (E-value above 1e-6), missing CDR3, stop codons, out-of-frame junctions, or ambiguous translated residues. V3J clonotypes were defined by identical inferred V gene, J gene, and CDR3 amino acid sequence. Percentage overlap between repertoires was computed as shared unique clonotypes divided by the size of the smaller repertoire. Richness of each repertoire was evaluated using RTK rarefaction, the Chao1 estimator, and Recon v2.1 estimates of unobserved clonotypes. Generation probabilities were computed with OLGA for all TCRbeta clonotypes obtained by the gDNA method from a handful of donors. The clones in this table, taken by TCRdb from immuneACCESS, are in-frame only. Not every clone is retained; where verified, under half of the shortfall comes from an unresolved V gene, and the cause of the rest is unknown. V and J calls and clone size are those listed in that table; D and trimming were worked out from the DNA. The sample records about 600,000 clones, roughly 97% of which are singletons. The ten largest account for 0.055% to 0.07% of the sample.

The receptor was derived from a woman aged 25 to 39 in good health. The rearrangement joined TRBV5-4 to TRBJ2-3, with the identity of the D gene unclear. The sample was naive CD4+ T cells sorted from blood. In light of the paper, this sample's cell subset or site label describes: CD45RA+ positively selected. The CDR3 has the sequence CASSLSRFTDTQYF. The DNA sequence is as follows: TGTGCCAGCAGCTTGTCCAGGTTCACAGATACGCAGTATTTT.